One sample yielded the 4 T cell receptor beta chains listed below, sequenced in a study of blood T cell repertoires in COVID-19. Produced via immunoSEQ multiplex PCR; TCRdb's table is partial and in-frame only. The top ten hold about 13% of the sample, which has about 100,000 clones, about 84% seen once. Sequenced: peripheral blood. These receptors were collected from a human donor in a cohort sampled during active COVID-19.

The rearrangement links TRBV6-2 or TRBV6-3 to TRBJ1-2; 9 bases fit TRBD1. The CDR3 loop spans 14 amino acids. V was pared by 6 bases and J by 7 bases, with 9 bases of the junction left unmatched. Germline V CDR1 and CDR2: MNHEY, SVGEGT. The CDR3 coding sequence is TGTGCCAGCAGCCGGGACAGGGCTTTGACTGGCTACACCTTC. This translates into CASSRDRALTGYTF.

The chain joins TRBV5-4 to TRBJ1-2; D not certain. Germline V gene data show CDR1 as SGHNT and CDR2 as YYREEE (reference sequence). The CDR3 runs 12 residues. Trimming removed 7 bases from V and 4 bases from J, with 11 bases in between. The DNA of the CDR3 is TGTGCCAGCCGACTGGATCTCTATGGCTACACCTTC. Its protein is CASRLDLYGYTF.

The chain recombines TRBV4-1 with TRBJ2-1; 7 bases are shared with TRBD2. The CDR3 runs 16 residues. With V trimmed by 2 bases and J by 4 bases, 8 bases remained unmatched. CDR1 MGHRA and CDR2 YSYEKL come from the germline V gene. CDR3 nucleotides: TGCGCCAGCAGCCAACAGCCGGGAGCGGGGTACAATGAGCAGTTCTTC. Amino acids: CASSQQPGAGYNEQFF.

J is TRBJ2-7 and V is TRBV6-5; maybe TRBD1 (7 bases). The V end was cut by 0 bases, the J end by 6 bases, with 15 bases between. From germline, CDR1 is MNHEY and CDR2 SVGAGI. CDR3 length: 15 amino acids. CDR3 loop: CASSYSDRRGLEQYF. The CDR3 DNA is TGTGCCAGCAGTTACTCGGACAGGCGGGGACTCGAGCAGTACTTC.